This T cell receptor (beta chain) came from a study of T cell responses to AZD1222 COVID-19 vaccine. Remarks on this clone: Its antigen is unknown.

Study-wide findings and caveats: Scientists sampled the repertoires only once the peak T cell response had passed.

Method: immunoSEQ multiplex PCR; TCRdb's copy keeps in-frame clones and lacks some. This table has some 140,000 clones, approximately 85% appearing once. The CDR3 runs to 14 residues. Trimming removed 2 bases from V and 3 bases from J, with 8 bases in between. Germline CDR1 reads MDHEN; CDR2 reads SYDVKM. The sequences come from peripheral blood, collected 28 days after the second AZD1222 dose. The clonotype comes from an adult who received the AZD1222 COVID-19 vaccine. The rearrangement links TRBV28 to TRBJ1-5; the D is unclear. CDR3 DNA sequence: TGTGCCAGCAGTTTAAAGCAGGACAATCAGCCCCAGCATTTT. This sequence encodes CASSLKQDNQPQHF.